Below, 4 T cell receptor beta chains from the same sample are listed, as sequenced in a study of blood T cell repertoires in COVID-19. Sequencing was performed with immunoSEQ multiplex PCR; in TCRdb, only in-frame clones are kept and a portion is missing. The repertoire holds about 210,000 clones, with about 89% as singletons. The sequenced sample was peripheral blood. Receptors originate from a woman in her 40s with acute or convalescent COVID-19.

This clone was detected only once. The genes are TRBV2 and TRBJ2-1; TRBD2 matches 9 bases. The junction had 8 bases not matched to a gene; V was cut back by 7 bases and J by 10 bases. Germline CDR1 is SNHLY and CDR2 is FYNNEI. The CDR3 is 13 amino acids. CDR3 DNA sequence: TGTGCCAGCAACCCTATAGCGGGGGCAGAGCAGTTCTTC. It translates to CASNPIAGAEQFF.

This clone came up once. This rearrangement joins TRBV29-1 to TRBJ2-3; 7 bases line up with TRBD1. The CDR3 is made up of 13 amino acids. V was pared by 7 bases and J by 2 bases, with 6 bases of the junction left unmatched. CDR1 and CDR2 from the germline V gene are SQVTM and ANQGSEA. This CDR3 reads CSAKTGFTDTQYF. The CDR3 nucleotides read TGCAGCGCCAAGACAGGGTTCACAGATACGCAGTATTTT.

This sequence joins TRBV6-5 and TRBJ1-1; D might be TRBD1 (6 bases). The germline V gene encodes CDR1 MNHEY and CDR2 SVGAGI. Trimming stripped 6 bases from V and 4 bases from J, with 18 bases between. This CDR3 is 15 amino acids long. CDR3 sequence reads: CASSTNRVWSTEAFF. In nucleotides, the CDR3 is TGTGCCAGCAGCACCAACAGGGTGTGGAGCACTGAAGCTTTCTTT.

This clone appeared a single time. The rearrangement links TRBV24-1 to TRBJ2-3; D perhaps matches TRBD2 (5 bases). Trimming stripped 0 bases from V and 5 bases from J, with 8 bases between. Germline V gene lookup returns CDR1 KGHDR and CDR2 SFDVKD. CDR3 size: 14 residues. The CDR3 here is CATSDLFEGDTQYF. The CDR3 region has the DNA TGTGCCACCAGTGATTTGTTCGAGGGAGATACGCAGTATTTT.